This T cell receptor beta chain is from a study of blood T cell repertoires in COVID-19. Note on this clone: The identical CDR3 is also encoded by other nucleotide sequences in the sample.

From germline, CDR1 is SGHTA and CDR2 FQGNSA. J gave up 7 bases and V 2 bases, and 5 bases lay outside the gene matches. The CDR3 runs to 14 residues. Original analysis: Amplification from reference gene primers served as the basis for estimated nucleated cell counts. TCRdb's table, derived via immunoSEQ multiplex PCR, lists solely in-frame clones and lacks some. The V and J calls and clone size are taken from that table; D and trimming were inferred from the DNA. The sample has hundreds of thousands of clones, 85% to 90% seen once. This TCR was sampled from a woman aged 45-65 years who had been exposed to COVID-19. The chain recombines TRBV7-2 with TRBJ1-2, with TRBD1 identical over 9 bases. Sample: PBMCs or T cells enriched from blood (not recorded which). In DNA form, the CDR3 reads TGTGCCAGCAGCTTATTGGGACAGGGCGGTGGCTACACCTTC. It yields the protein CASSLLGQGGGYTF.